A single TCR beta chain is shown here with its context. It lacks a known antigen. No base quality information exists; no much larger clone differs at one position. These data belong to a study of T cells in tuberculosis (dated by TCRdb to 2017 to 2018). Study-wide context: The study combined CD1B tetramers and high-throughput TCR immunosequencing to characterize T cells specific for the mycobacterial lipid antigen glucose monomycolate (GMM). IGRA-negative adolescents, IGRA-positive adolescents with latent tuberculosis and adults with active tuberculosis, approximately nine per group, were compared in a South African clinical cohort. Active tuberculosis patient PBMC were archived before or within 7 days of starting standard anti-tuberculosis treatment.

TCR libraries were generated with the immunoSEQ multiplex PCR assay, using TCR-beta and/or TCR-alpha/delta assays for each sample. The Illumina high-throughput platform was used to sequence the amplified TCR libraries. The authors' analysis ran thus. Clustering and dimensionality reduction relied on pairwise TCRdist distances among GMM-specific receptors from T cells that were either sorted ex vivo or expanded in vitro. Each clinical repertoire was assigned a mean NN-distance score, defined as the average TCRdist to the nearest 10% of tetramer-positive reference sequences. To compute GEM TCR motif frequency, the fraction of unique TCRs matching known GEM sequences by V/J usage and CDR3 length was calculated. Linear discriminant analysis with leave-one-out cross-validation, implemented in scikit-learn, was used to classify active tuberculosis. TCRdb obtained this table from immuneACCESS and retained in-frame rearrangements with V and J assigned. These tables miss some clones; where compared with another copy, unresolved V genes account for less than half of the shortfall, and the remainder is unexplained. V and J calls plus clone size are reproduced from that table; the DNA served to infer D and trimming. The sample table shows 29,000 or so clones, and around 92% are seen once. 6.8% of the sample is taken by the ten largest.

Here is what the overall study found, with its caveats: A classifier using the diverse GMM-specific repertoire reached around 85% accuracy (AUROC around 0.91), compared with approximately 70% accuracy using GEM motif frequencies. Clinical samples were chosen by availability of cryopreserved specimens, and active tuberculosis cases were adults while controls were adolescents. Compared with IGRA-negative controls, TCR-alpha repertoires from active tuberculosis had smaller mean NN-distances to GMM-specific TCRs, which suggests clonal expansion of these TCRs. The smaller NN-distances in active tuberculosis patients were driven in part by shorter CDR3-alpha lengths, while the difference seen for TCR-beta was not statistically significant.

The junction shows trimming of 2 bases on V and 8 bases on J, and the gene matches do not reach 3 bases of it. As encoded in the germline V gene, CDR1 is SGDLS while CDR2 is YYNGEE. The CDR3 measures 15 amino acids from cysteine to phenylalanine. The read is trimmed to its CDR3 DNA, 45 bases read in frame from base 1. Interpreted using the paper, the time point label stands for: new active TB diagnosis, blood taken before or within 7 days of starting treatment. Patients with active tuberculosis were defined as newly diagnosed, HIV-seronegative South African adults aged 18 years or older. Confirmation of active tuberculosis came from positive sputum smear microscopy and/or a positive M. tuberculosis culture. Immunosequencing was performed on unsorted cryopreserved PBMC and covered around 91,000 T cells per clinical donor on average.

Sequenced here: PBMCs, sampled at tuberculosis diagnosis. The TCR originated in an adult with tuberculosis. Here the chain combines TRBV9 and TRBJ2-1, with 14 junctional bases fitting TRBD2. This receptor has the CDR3 CASSVRTSGRHEQFF. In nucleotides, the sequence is TGTGCCAGCAGCGTCCGGACTAGCGGGAGGCATGAGCAGTTCTTC.